This entry lists 27 T cell receptor beta chains sequenced from one sample in a study of T cells in Graves' hyperthyroidism and ophthalmopathy. Researchers took RNA transcripts and amplified the TCR beta CDR3 regions from them. A first-round RT-PCR of the TCR CDR3 used the HTBI primer set. TCRdb reprocessed the multiplex PCR reads via MiXCR and lists one record per CDR3 protein. The sample lists about 840,000 distinct CDR3 sequences, roughly 37% occurring once. The sample was blood. These receptors all come from a man aged 18 to 29 with Graves' hyperthyroidism.

This clonotype was seen once. A junction boundary mismatches the germline segment, possibly from a read error. This chain uses TRBV9 with TRBJ2-5; D might be TRBD2 (6 bases). The CDR3 consists of 16 residues. Germline V gives CDR1 SGDLS, CDR2 YYNGEE. The CDR3 DNA reads as TGTGCCAACAGCGTAGGGGACTCCACCATTCAAGAGACCCAGTACTTC. It is translated as CANSVGDSTIQETQYF.

This chain uses TRBV9 with TRBJ2-7; tentative D call: TRBD2 (5 bases). Trimming pared 4 bases from V and 2 bases from J, leaving 10 bases between. This CDR3 is built from 13 residues. The germline V gene encodes CDR1 SGDLS and CDR2 YYNGEE. The chain's CDR3 is CASSRRTPYEQYF. CDR3 coding DNA: TGTGCCAGCAGCCGACGGACTCCCTACGAGCAGTACTTC.

This clonotype showed up many times. The chain couples TRBV5-4 to TRBJ1-2; D is possibly TRBD1 (5 bases). V lost 9 bases to trimming and J lost 3 bases, with 9 bases between them. CDR3 length: 11 residues. Germline V CDR1 and CDR2: SGHNT, YYREEE (reference sequence). CDR3 sequence reads: CATSGDYGYTF. The CDR3 nucleotides are TGTGCCACGTCGGGGGACTATGGCTACACCTTC.

About this clonotype itself: An end of the junction differs from the germline gene, which may be a read error. The genes are TRBV7-2 and TRBJ2-5; tentatively, D is TRBD2 (5 bases). This CDR3 is 15 amino acids long. The germline CDR1 and CDR2 sequences are SGHTA and FQGNSA. CDR3 residues: CASSPSGLSGETQYF. The CDR3, as DNA: TGCGCCAGCAGCCCAAGCGGTCTGTCCGGAGAGACCCAGTACTTC.

This clonotype was counted a few times. The chain uses TRBV10-3 and TRBJ1-1, with D hard to call. Per germline, CDR1 ENHRY and CDR2 SYGVKD. Trimming took off 0 bases at V and 0 bases at J, with 17 bases between the two ends. The CDR3 contains 18 residues. The chain's CDR3 is CAISESGRGLSLNTEAFF. Written as DNA, the CDR3 is TGTGCCATCAGTGAGTCGGGTAGAGGGCTCAGCTTGAACACTGAAGCTTTCTTT.

This clonotype has a single count. V gene TRBV7-9 combines with J gene TRBJ2-7; weak D call: TRBD2 (5 bases). V was trimmed by 5 bases and J by 0 bases, leaving 17 bases between them. Germline lookup yields CDR1 SEHNR and CDR2 FQNEAQ (reference sequence). This CDR3 comprises 16 residues. The CDR3: CASSQEAGASSYEQYF. The CDR3 bases are TGTGCCAGCAGCCAAGAGGCGGGCGCCTCCTCCTACGAGCAGTACTTC.

Comment on this clonotype: A much larger clone differs from this one at a single base, so this may be a read error. CDR3 sequence reads: CATSDSGAENQETQYF. The DNA for the CDR3 is TGTGCCACCAGTGATTCGGGAGCAGAAAATCAAGAGACCCAGTACTTC. The chain couples TRBV24-1 to TRBJ2-5, with a possible D match to TRBD2 (6 bases). Per germline, CDR1 KGHDR and CDR2 SFDVKD. The CDR3 length is 16 residues. V was cut by 2 bases and J by 2 bases, with 14 bases left in between.

In its sample, this clonotype was seen a few times. The rearrangement joins TRBV7-9 to TRBJ1-3; D may be TRBD1 (5 bases). Looked up from germline, CDR1 is SEHNR and CDR2 is FQNEAQ (reference sequence). V lost 3 bases and J 8 bases, leaving 20 bases between the germline ends. CDR3 length equals 16 residues. The CDR3 nucleotides are TGTGCCAGCAGCTTGGTAGCCGGGGCCTCGCAGGACACCATATATTTT. Translation gives CASSLVAGASQDTIYF.

This clonotype was seen a few times. The chain recombines TRBV9 with TRBJ1-1, with D unclear. This CDR3 contains 12 residues. CDR1 and CDR2 from the germline V gene are SGDLS and YYNGEE. The V end lost 3 bases, the J end lost 7 bases, and 10 bases lay between the germline ends. CDR3 DNA: TGTGCCAGCAGCGACAGAGTAGATGAAGCTTTCTTT. Translation: CASSDRVDEAFF.

The CDR3 here is CSVEESDRGLTGELFF. Here the CDR3 DNA reads TGCAGCGTTGAAGAATCGGACCGGGGGCTCACCGGGGAGCTGTTTTTT. This chain links TRBV29-1 with TRBJ2-2; perhaps D is TRBD1 or TRBD2 (6 bases each). V shed 0 bases and J shed 4 bases, with 15 bases lying between them. The CDR3 is 16 residues long. Germline values: CDR1 SQVTM, CDR2 ANQGSEA.

This clonotype was found a few times. The rearrangement joins TRBV5-1 to TRBJ1-1, with 7 bases aligning to TRBD1. The CDR3 totals 13 residues. Germline values: CDR1 SGHRS, CDR2 YFSETQ. V lost 4 bases to trimming and J lost 8 bases; unmatched junction nucleotides: 8. The CDR3 loop is CASSPQRQGEAFF. The CDR3 DNA sequence: TGCGCCAGCAGCCCGCAACGACAGGGAGAAGCTTTCTTT.

The genes are TRBV7-9 and TRBJ2-3; TRBD2 matches 9 bases. V lost 4 bases and J lost 10; bases outside the gene matches: 9. This CDR3 has 14 residues. Germline V lookup: CDR1 SEHNR, CDR2 FQNEAQ (reference sequence). The DNA for the CDR3 is TGTGCCAGCAGCTCTGAGGGCGGGGGGGCGGCGCAGTATTTT. Amino acids: CASSSEGGGAAQYF. Using reference TRBV7-9 and TRBJ2-3 for the parts outside the CDR3, the full variable domain is DTGVSQNPRHKITKRGQNVTFRCDPISEHNRLYWYRQTLGQGPEFLTYFQNEAQLEKSRLLSDRFSAERPKGSFSTLEIQRTEQGDSAMYLCASSSEGGGAAQYFGPGTRLTVL.

The chain combines TRBV10-3 with TRBJ2-7; D is possibly TRBD1 (6 bases). The CDR3 consists of 17 residues. Germline V gives CDR1 ENHRY, CDR2 SYGVKD. V was shortened by 0 bases and J by 5 bases, with 20 bases between the two germline ends. CDR3 bases: TGTGCCATCAGTGAGTCCGATCGTGGGGCAGGGGATCACGAGCAGTACTTC. This encodes CAISESDRGAGDHEQYF.

This clonotype was found a few times. The chain is built from TRBV11-3 and TRBJ1-1; D is possibly TRBD1 (6 bases). The V end lost 0 bases, the J end lost 1 base, and 12 bases lay between the germline ends. The CDR3 extends over 16 amino acids. Germline V gives CDR1 SGHNT, CDR2 YENEEA. The CDR3 coding sequence is TGTGCCAGCAGCTTAGATCAGTCAGGGGAGAACACTGAAGCTTTCTTT. Encoded protein: CASSLDQSGENTEAFF.

This clonotype came up many times. The chain couples TRBV10-3 to TRBJ1-5, with D maybe TRBD1 (5 bases). The CDR3 is 13 residues long. V was clipped by 6 bases and J by 0 bases, with 6 bases between them. Germline V lookup: CDR1 ENHRY, CDR2 SYGVKD. The CDR3 DNA reads as TGTGCCATCAGGACAGATAGCAATCAGCCCCAGCATTTT. This translates into CAIRTDSNQPQHF.

This clonotype was observed at least ten times. The DNA for the CDR3 is TGTGCCACTTTCACACGGGTTTATGGCTACACCTTC. Protein product: CATFTRVYGYTF. The chain combines TRBV25-1 with TRBJ1-2, with unresolved D. The CDR3 spans 12 residues. Germline V gene lookup returns CDR1 MGHDK and CDR2 SYGVNS. V lost 10 bases, J lost 5 bases, and 14 bases lay in between.

This clonotype was seen a handful of times. V and J are TRBV11-2 and TRBJ1-3; no definite D call. Germline V gene lookup returns CDR1 SGHAT and CDR2 FQNNGV. V gave up 5 bases and J gave up 2 bases, with 16 bases separating them. The CDR3 consists of 16 residues. CDR3 DNA: TGTGCCAGCAGCCCCCAAGTTCATTCGACTGGAAACACCATATATTTT. It codes for CASSPQVHSTGNTIYF. Drawing the rest from reference TRBV11-2 and TRBJ1-3, the complete variable domain is EAGVAQSPRYKIIEKRQSVAFWCNPISGHATLYWYQQILGQGPKLLIQFQNNGVVDDSQLPKDRFSAERLKGVDSTLKIQPAKLEDSAVYLCASSPQVHSTGNTIYFGEGSWLTVV.

A note on this clonotype: Since a much larger clone is just one base distant, this may be a read error. In this CDR3 the conserved last residue, phenylalanine or tryptophan, is missing, so a read error is likely. The CDR3 nucleotides read TGTGCCACCCGGGGGGGATCGGGCACTGAAGCTTTCCTT. It is translated as CATRGGSGTEAFL. The rearrangement joins TRBV24-1 to TRBJ1-1; a possible D gene is TRBD1 (5 bases). Trimming removed 9 bases at V and 4 bases at J, with 14 bases between. Germline V gives CDR1 KGHDR, CDR2 SFDVKD. The CDR3 has 13 residues.

This clonotype was seen a handful of times. The V gene is TRBV5-1, the J gene TRBJ2-6; D may correspond to TRBD1 or TRBD2 (5 bases each). The CDR3 is 16 residues long. Trimming took 2 bases from V and 0 from J, leaving 9 bases between them. Germline V gene data show CDR1 as SGHRS and CDR2 as YFSETQ. CDR3 DNA: TGCGCCAGCAGCTTATATGGGGGCTCTGGGGCCAACGTCCTGACTTTC. Its protein is CASSLYGGSGANVLTF. The entire variable domain, with the rest obtained from reference TRBV5-1 and TRBJ2-6, is as follows: KAGVTQTPRYLIKTRGQQVTLSCSPISGHRSVSWYQQTPGQGLQFLFEYFSETQRNKGNFPGRFSGRQFSNSRSEMNVSTLELGDSALYLCASSLYGGSGANVLTFGAGSRLTVL.

This chain uses TRBV2 with TRBJ1-3; D is unclear. V shed 3 bases and J shed 0 bases, with 9 bases lying between them. The CDR3 runs to 15 residues. CDR1 SNHLY and CDR2 FYNNEI come from the germline V gene. Here the CDR3 DNA reads TGTGCCAGCAGTGATCAGACCGCCTCTGGAAACACCATATATTTT. It encodes CASSDQTASGNTIYF.

The chain is built from TRBV19 and TRBJ1-2, with D unclear. This CDR3 has 12 amino acids. The germline V gene has CDR1 LNHDA and CDR2 SQIVND (reference sequence). The V end was cut by 4 bases, the J end by 4 bases, with 7 bases between. The CDR3 region is CASSTDGYGYTF. The CDR3 nucleotides read TGTGCCAGTAGTACGGACGGCTATGGCTACACCTTC.

The chain's CDR3 is CAISESIAGDHEQYF. The CDR3 nucleotides read TGTGCCATCAGTGAGTCGATAGCGGGAGATCACGAGCAGTACTTC. The chain has TRBV10-3 and TRBJ2-7, with 9 nucleotides matching TRBD2. There are 15 residues in the CDR3. Germline V gives CDR1 ENHRY, CDR2 SYGVKD. V lost 0 bases, J lost 5 bases, and 5 bases stayed unmatched.

This clonotype was observed many times. The chain joins TRBV19 to TRBJ1-2; D gene unclear. The V and J ends lost 6 bases and 6 bases respectively, with 17 bases between them. The CDR3 is 14 residues long. Germline V gene sequence: CDR1 LNHDA, CDR2 SQIVND (reference sequence). The CDR3 here is CASSPLTETHGYTF. CDR3 nucleotide sequence: TGTGCCAGTAGCCCTCTTACTGAGACCCATGGCTACACCTTC.

This clonotype was counted many times. This chain joins TRBV7-9 and TRBJ1-2, with D possibly matching TRBD1 (5 bases). The CDR3 totals 13 residues. Per the germline V gene, CDR1 is SEHNR and CDR2 is FQNEAQ (reference sequence). With 5 bases removed from V and 4 bases from J, the gap between germline ends came to 11 bases. The CDR3 DNA sequence: TGTGCCAGCAGCCCCCGGGACCTCTATGGCTACACCTTC. Encoded protein: CASSPRDLYGYTF.

This clonotype was found a few times. This chain uses TRBV7-2 with TRBJ2-7, with 8 bases aligning to TRBD1. CDR1 and CDR2 (germline): SGHTA, FQGNSA. This CDR3 spans 14 amino acids. Losses at the gene ends were 6 bases for V and 2 bases for J; bases not matched to a gene: 6. CDR3 residues: CASRGDRLAYEQYF. CDR3 DNA: TGTGCCAGCAGGGGGGACAGGTTGGCCTACGAGCAGTACTTC.

This clonotype was observed a few times. V is TRBV5-1 and J is TRBJ2-5, with 9 positions matching TRBD1. Per the germline V gene, CDR1 is SGHRS and CDR2 is YFSETQ. The CDR3 loop spans 13 amino acids. Losses at the gene ends were 4 bases for V and 6 bases for J; bases not matched to a gene: 4. The CDR3 DNA reads as TGCGCCAGCAGCCGGGGACAGGGTCAGACCCAGTACTTC. Translation gives CASSRGQGQTQYF. Combining the CDR3 with reference TRBV5-1 and TRBJ2-5 gives the whole variable domain KAGVTQTPRYLIKTRGQQVTLSCSPISGHRSVSWYQQTPGQGLQFLFEYFSETQRNKGNFPGRFSGRQFSNSRSEMNVSTLELGDSALYLCASSRGQGQTQYFGPGTRLLVL.

The table lists this clonotype with a few counts. The chain carries TRBV7-9 and TRBJ2-2; 9 bases are shared with TRBD2. The germline V gene has CDR1 SEHNR and CDR2 FQNEAQ (reference sequence). CDR3 size: 16 residues. V shed 6 bases, J shed 2 bases, and the junction held 7 bases outside the gene matches. DNA for the CDR3: TGTGCCAGCAGTTCGACACTAGCGGGTAACACCGGGGAGCTGTTTTTT. Its protein product is CASSSTLAGNTGELFF.